This note documents a single TCR beta chain sequence. The authors' processing: For nucleated cells, counts were estimated from reference gene primer amplification. Sequencing was performed with immunoSEQ multiplex PCR; in TCRdb, only in-frame clones are kept and a portion is missing. For V, J and clone size, that table is used; D and trimming come from the DNA. The sample lists 120,000 to 150,000 clones; roughly 81% were seen once. These data originate in a study of blood T cell repertoires in COVID-19. Input material: peripheral blood. The receptor was derived from a human donor with acute or convalescent COVID-19. The donor label of this sample is uncertain.

The CDR3 protein is CASSWDRGYEQYF. The DNA of the CDR3 is TGTGCCAGCAGCTGGGACAGGGGCTACGAGCAGTACTTC. The chain has TRBV11-2 and TRBJ2-7; TRBD1 agrees at 10 bases. After removal of 4 bases from V and 3 bases from J, the junction contained 0 bases not matched to a gene. The CDR3 runs to 13 residues. Germline CDR1 reads SGHAT; CDR2 reads FQNNGV.